Each of the 29 T cell receptor beta chains below was sequenced from the same sample in a study of Graves' ophthalmopathy and Graves' hyperthyroidism. Transcripts of RNA were the source for amplifying TCR beta CDR3 regions. Following a first-round RT-PCR that used HTBI primers, a second-round multiplex PCR was carried out. TCRdb re-called the multiplex PCR reads with MiXCR, one entry per CDR3 protein. The sample comprises hundreds of thousands of distinct CDR3 sequences, about 21% of which are singletons, and more than 2.5% rests with the top ten. The sample was peripheral blood. The receptor set was obtained from a woman aged 18-30 years with stable Graves' hyperthyroidism.

The gene calls are TRBV2 and TRBJ2-7, with D perhaps TRBD2 (5 bases). V was trimmed by 6 bases and J by 3 bases, leaving 6 bases between them. Germline V gives CDR1 SNHLY, CDR2 FYNNEI. The CDR3 runs to 11 residues. As DNA, the CDR3 is TGTGCCAGCAGGGAGGACTACGAGCAGTACTTC. Encoded protein: CASREDYEQYF.

This clonotype was found many times. This chain connects TRBV20-1 to TRBJ2-7; 10 bases align to TRBD2. The CDR3 contains 15 residues. Germline trimming cut 6 bases from V and 4 bases from J; bases unmatched to any gene: 12. CDR1 is DFQATT, CDR2 SNEGSKA, per germline (reference sequence). The CDR3 reads CSATPASGSRYEQYF. The CDR3, as DNA: TGCAGTGCCACCCCTGCTAGCGGGAGCAGGTACGAGCAGTACTTC.

This clonotype has ten or more counts. The V and J genes are TRBV11-2 and TRBJ2-7; perhaps TRBD2 as D (6 bases). This CDR3 has 14 amino acids. The germline V and J ends were trimmed by 5 bases and 3 bases, with 14 bases remaining between them. Per germline, CDR1 SGHAT and CDR2 FQNNGV. CDR3 region: CASSPTGTFYEQYF. CDR3 nucleotide sequence: TGTGCCAGCAGCCCTACCGGGACTTTCTACGAGCAGTACTTC.

This clonotype was detected a few times. The rearrangement uses TRBV20-1 and TRBJ1-6; TRBD1 agrees at 8 bases. The V segment lost 6 bases and the J segment 2 bases; nucleotides outside the gene matches: 12. The germline V gene has CDR1 DFQATT and CDR2 SNEGSKA (reference sequence). CDR3 length equals 17 residues. Written as DNA, the CDR3 is TGCAGTGCAAGAAGGTCCCAGGGGGCGACCTATAATTCACCCCTCCACTTT. Its translation is CSARRSQGATYNSPLHF.

This clonotype was seen at least ten times. The rearrangement links TRBV19 to TRBJ1-2; TRBD1 agrees at 10 bases. The CDR3 is made up of 17 amino acids. V gave up 6 bases and J gave up 7 bases; unmatched junction bases: 17. The germline gives CDR1 LNHDA, CDR2 SQIVND (reference sequence). CDR3 protein: CASSGFLNDRGPFGYTF. In nucleotides, the CDR3 is TGTGCCAGTAGCGGCTTCCTCAACGACAGGGGGCCTTTTGGCTACACCTTC.

This clonotype occurred a few times. V gene TRBV6-1 combines with J gene TRBJ2-4; 7 nucleotides line up with TRBD2. The CDR3 contains 17 residues. Trimming took 1 base from V and 4 from J; bases not matched to a gene: 10. Germline V gene data show CDR1 as MNHNS and CDR2 as SASEGT. CDR3 sequence reads: CASSEESVREVKNIQYF. CDR3 sequence (DNA): TGTGCCAGCAGTGAAGAGAGTGTTCGGGAGGTTAAAAACATTCAGTACTTC.

V gene TRBV20-1 combines with J gene TRBJ2-2; 12 bases are shared with TRBD1. CDR3 length: 16 amino acids. V lost 2 bases and J lost 7; bases outside the gene matches: 8. The germline CDR1 and CDR2 sequences are DFQATT and SNEGSKA (reference sequence). The DNA of the CDR3 is TGCAGTGCTAGAAACCGGGACAGGGGGCTCATCGGGGAGCTGTTTTTT. Its translation: CSARNRDRGLIGELFF.

The chain is built from TRBV10-3 and TRBJ2-6; TRBD1 is a possible D gene (6 bases). Trimming took off 8 bases at V and 2 bases at J, with 16 bases between the two ends. The germline V gene encodes CDR1 ENHRY and CDR2 SYGVKD. CDR3 size: 16 residues. The CDR3 reads CAIHGAGDAGANVLTF. The CDR3 DNA reads TGTGCCATCCATGGCGCAGGGGACGCTGGGGCCAACGTCCTGACTTTC.

This clonotype appeared many times. The chain carries TRBV20-1 and TRBJ2-7; a weak D match, TRBD2 (6 bases). V shed 1 base and J shed 7 bases, with 11 bases lying between them. Germline CDR1 reads DFQATT; CDR2 reads SNEGSKA (reference sequence). There are 12 residues in the CDR3. This CDR3 reads CSARASGGEQYF. The CDR3 DNA reads TGCAGTGCTAGAGCGAGTGGAGGGGAGCAGTACTTC.

There are many counts of this clonotype. The J gene is TRBJ2-7, the V gene TRBV12-3 or TRBV12-4; 13 bases are a match to TRBD2. This CDR3 comprises 19 residues. The J segment lost 2 bases and the V segment lost 3 bases, leaving 13 bases of the junction unmatched. This CDR3 reads CASSLGSRTSGRSPYEQYF. The CDR3 DNA is TGTGCCAGCAGTTTGGGCTCAAGGACTAGCGGGAGAAGCCCCTACGAGCAGTACTTC.

In this sample, this clonotype turned up many times. The chain joins TRBV24-1 to TRBJ1-2; D is perhaps TRBD1 (5 bases). In germline, CDR1 is KGHDR, CDR2 SFDVKD. Between the trimmed V and J ends, which lost 9 bases and 8 bases, there was a span of 15 bases. This CDR3 region has 12 residues. This chain's CDR3 is CATAGPGDGYTF. The CDR3 nucleotides are TGTGCCACCGCCGGACCCGGGGACGGCTACACCTTC.

V usage is TRBV14 and J usage is TRBJ1-2; TRBD1 aligns across 9 bases. Germline V lookup: CDR1 SGHDN, CDR2 FVKESK. The CDR3 contains 16 residues. V lost 3 bases to trimming and J lost 5 bases; unmatched junction nucleotides: 10. The CDR3 sequence: CASSHIGQGLGYGYTF. Here the CDR3 DNA reads TGTGCCAGCAGCCACATCGGACAGGGGCTTGGGTATGGCTACACCTTC.

For this clonotype: This may be a read error: a much more frequent sequence differs by one nucleotide. Because it lacks the conserved phenylalanine or tryptophan at the end, this CDR3 is likely a read error. The chain joins TRBV19 to TRBJ1-1, with TRBD1 as a possible D gene (6 bases). CDR1 LNHDA and CDR2 SQIVND come from the germline V gene (reference sequence). CDR3 size: 12 residues. V was clipped by 3 bases and J by 4 bases, with 6 bases between them. CDR3 nucleotide sequence: TGTGCCAGTAGTATGACAGGCACTGAAGCTTTCGTT. It yields the protein CASSMTGTEAFV.

There are many counts of this clonotype. CDR3 protein: CASSFGTEDEAFF. DNA for the CDR3: TGTGCCAGCAGTTTCGGGACAGAAGATGAAGCTTTCTTT. The chain joins TRBV12-3 or TRBV12-4 to TRBJ1-1, with 7 bases matching TRBD1. J lost 7 bases, V lost 3 bases, and 5 bases had no gene match. The CDR3 extends over 13 amino acids.

This clonotype has ten or more counts. At one end the junction does not follow the germline gene, possibly because of a read error. The genes are TRBV5-1 and TRBJ2-4; TRBD1 matches 10 bases. CDR1 is SGHRS and CDR2 is YFSETQ in the germline V gene. This CDR3 comprises 15 residues. The CDR3 sequence: CASSLGQGFENIKYF. The DNA for the CDR3 is TGCGCCAGCTCCCTGGGACAGGGGTTCGAAAACATTAAGTACTTC.

This clonotype was seen many times. J is TRBJ2-5 and V is TRBV7-3, with 11 bases fitting TRBD2. Germline CDR1 is SGHTA and CDR2 is FQGTGA. This CDR3 is 16 amino acids long. Germline trimming cut 4 bases from V and 2 bases from J; bases unmatched to any gene: 6. CDR3 residues: CASSSSGTSGQETQYF. In DNA, the CDR3 is TGTGCCAGCAGCTCCTCAGGGACTAGCGGACAAGAGACCCAGTACTTC.

A remark on this clonotype: Since a much larger clone is just one base distant, this may be a read error. The conserved phenylalanine or tryptophan is not found at the CDR3 terminus, so this likely reflects a read error. The chain combines TRBV7-8 with TRBJ2-7; D is possibly TRBD1 or TRBD2 (6 bases each). V lost 3 bases to trimming and J lost 3 bases, with 12 bases between them. The CDR3 runs 14 residues. CDR1 is SGHVS, CDR2 FQNEAQ, per germline. CDR3 sequence reads: CASSFLGGLYEQYL. Written as DNA, the CDR3 is TGTGCCAGCAGCTTTCTAGGGGGGCTCTACGAGCAGTACCTC.

In its sample, this clonotype was seen many times. V and J are TRBV7-9 and TRBJ1-1; no reliable D call. CDR3 length: 15 residues. V lost 5 bases and J lost 5, with 18 bases in between. CDR1 is SEHNR, CDR2 FQNEAQ, per germline (reference sequence). The CDR3, as DNA: TGTGCCAGCAGCGTGTCCGGGATTTCGGGGACTGAAGCTTTCTTT. Residues: CASSVSGISGTEAFF.

The chain recombines TRBV20-1 with TRBJ2-2; TRBD1 aligns across 7 bases. The J segment lost 3 bases and the V segment lost 3 bases, leaving 10 bases of the junction unmatched. This CDR3 has 16 amino acids. Germline values: CDR1 DFQATT, CDR2 SNEGSKA (reference sequence). The CDR3 sequence is CSARDGTAKYTGELFF. In DNA, the CDR3 is TGCAGTGCTAGGGACGGGACAGCGAAATACACCGGGGAGCTGTTTTTT.

This clonotype was found many times. The chain is built from TRBV27 and TRBJ2-2, with 7 bases identical to TRBD2. The J segment lost 1 base and the V segment lost 5 bases, leaving 10 bases of the junction unmatched. CDR1 and CDR2 (germline): MNHEY, SMNVEV (reference sequence). CDR3 size: 17 residues. DNA for the CDR3: TGTGCCAGCAGTCGTCGGGGGGTGAGGGAGAACACCGGGGAGCTGTTTTTT. Translated: CASSRRGVRENTGELFF.

This clonotype was counted many times. This rearrangement joins TRBV12-3 or TRBV12-4 to TRBJ2-7; D is possibly TRBD1 (5 bases). This CDR3 spans 13 amino acids. The V end lost 5 bases, the J end lost 5 bases, and 13 bases lay between the germline ends. The chain's CDR3 is CASSAPTGDEQYF. CDR3 nucleotide sequence: TGTGCCAGCAGTGCACCCACAGGAGACGAGCAGTACTTC.

For this clonotype: An end of the junction does not agree with germline; a read error may underlie this. The rearrangement joins TRBV7-2 to TRBJ1-1, with a possible D match to TRBD1 (5 bases). Germline assignment: CDR1 SGHTA and CDR2 FQGNSA. This CDR3 is 13 amino acids long. The CDR3, as DNA: TGTGCCAGCAGCGCGGGGCAGAACACTGAAGCTTGCTTT. Amino acid sequence: CASSAGQNTEACF. Based on the CDR3 plus reference TRBV7-2 and TRBJ1-1, the full variable domain is GAGVSQSPSNKVTEKGKDVELRCDPISGHTALYWYRQSLGQGLEFLIYFQGNSAPDKSGLPSDRFSAERTGGSVSTLTIQRTQQEDSAVYLCASSAGQNTEACFGQGTRLTVV.

This clonotype occurred many times. V is TRBV6-5 and J is TRBJ2-7, with D perhaps matching TRBD1 or TRBD2 (5 bases each). V lost 5 bases to trimming and J lost 1 base, with 12 bases between them. Germline CDR1 reads MNHEY; CDR2 reads SVGAGI. The CDR3 length is 14 residues. CDR3 sequence reads: CASSPRDGSYEQYF. Written as DNA, the CDR3 is TGTGCCAGCAGTCCCCGGGACGGATCCTACGAGCAGTACTTC.

The chain carries TRBV6-5 and TRBJ1-5; 8 bases line up with TRBD1. CDR1 and CDR2 (germline): MNHEY, SVGAGI. Unmatched junction bases numbered 4, after V lost 5 bases and J lost 1 base. This CDR3 contains 15 residues. In DNA form, the CDR3 reads TGTGCCAGCAGTACTAGGACAGGGAGCAATCAGCCCCAGCATTTT. As protein: CASSTRTGSNQPQHF.

Of note for this clonotype: An end of the junction differs from the germline gene, which may be a read error. The gene calls are TRBV7-2 and TRBJ2-6; TRBD1 might be the D (5 bases). The CDR3 is made up of 15 amino acids. CDR1 and CDR2 (germline): SGHTA, FQGNSA. DNA for the CDR3: TGTGCCAGCAGTTGGCGGCAATCTGGGGCCAACGTCCGGACTTTC. It yields the protein CASSWRQSGANVRTF.

This clonotype was detected ten times or more. This sequence joins TRBV7-2 and TRBJ2-7; TRBD2 matches at 7 bases. Germline V gene sequence: CDR1 SGHTA, CDR2 FQGNSA. The V segment lost 5 bases and the J segment 1 base; nucleotides outside the gene matches: 8. The CDR3 is 15 amino acids. The CDR3 coding sequence is TGTGCCAGCAGCCGCCCTGGAGCGGGGTCCTACGAGCAGTACTTC. It yields the protein CASSRPGAGSYEQYF.

There are many counts of this clonotype. The V gene is TRBV27, the J gene TRBJ1-2; the D gene is possibly TRBD1 (5 bases). Germline CDR1 reads MNHEY; CDR2 reads SMNVEV (reference sequence). The CDR3 covers 17 residues. V lost 4 bases to trimming and J lost 4 bases, with 22 bases between them. As DNA, the CDR3 is TGTGCCAGCAGTTCGGGAGGGGCCGATTTTCTGAGCTATGGCTACACCTTC. This codes for CASSSGGADFLSYGYTF.

This clonotype was picked up many times. CDR3 nucleotide sequence: TGCAGTGTTCACAGGGGGAACACTGAAGCTTTCTTT. It translates to CSVHRGNTEAFF. The rearrangement uses TRBV29-1 and TRBJ1-1; 7 bases agree with TRBD1. Per the germline V gene, CDR1 is SQVTM and CDR2 is ANQGSEA. This CDR3 region has 12 residues. The full variable domain, its missing parts supplied by reference TRBV29-1 and TRBJ1-1, is SAVISQKPSRDICQRGTSLTIQCQVDSQVTMMFWYRQQPGQSLTLIATANQGSEATYESGFVIDKFPISRPNLTFSTLTVSNMSPEDSSIYLCSVHRGNTEAFFGQGTRLTVV.

This clonotype was counted ten times or more. V is TRBV24-1 and J is TRBJ1-5, with D possibly being TRBD1 (6 bases). The ends were cut back, 5 bases at V and 7 bases at J, with 14 bases in the middle. The CDR3 sequence is 14 residues long. Germline loops: CDR1 KGHDR, CDR2 SFDVKD. This CDR3 is CATSAAGEMQPQHF. CDR3 nucleotide sequence: TGTGCCACCAGTGCGGCAGGGGAGATGCAGCCCCAGCATTTT.